These 30 T cell receptor beta chains were sequenced from one sample in a study of spatial heterogeneity in lung cancer. TCRdb reprocessed the 5' RACE reads via MiXCR and lists one record per CDR3 protein. The sample lists nearly 95,000 distinct CDR3 sequences; 15% to 20% were seen once. The sample's time point: blood at routine non-recurrence follow-up after resection. Sample: PBMCs, taken at follow-up. These receptors originate from a male donor with early-stage non-small cell lung cancer.

The J gene is TRBJ2-3, the V gene TRBV25-1, with TRBD1 matching 12 bases. Germline V gives CDR1 MGHDK, CDR2 SYGVNS. The CDR3 length is 22 residues. V lost 6 bases, J lost 0 bases, and 22 bases stayed unmatched. This CDR3 reads CASSDEGGGQGALLSSTDTQYF. As DNA, the CDR3 is TGTGCCAGCAGCGATGAGGGAGGGGGACAGGGGGCCCTCCTTTCTAGCACAGATACGCAGTATTTT.

The chain combines TRBV7-2 with TRBJ2-4; the D gene is possibly TRBD1 (5 bases). Germline assignment: CDR1 SGHTA and CDR2 FQGNSA. V lost 5 bases and J lost 1, with 15 bases in between. This CDR3 spans 16 amino acids. The DNA of the CDR3 is TGTGCCAGCAGCCCACCCACTTCAGGGGCCAAAAACATTCAGTACTTC. Translating it yields CASSPPTSGAKNIQYF.

The chain joins TRBV4-1 to TRBJ2-7; D is perhaps TRBD2 (6 bases). CDR1 and CDR2 (germline): MGHRA, YSYEKL. This CDR3 contains 15 residues. Trimming removed 1 base from V and 4 bases from J, with 14 bases in between. This CDR3 reads CASSQGDGGLYEQYF. In DNA, the CDR3 is TGCGCCAGCAGCCAAGGGGACGGGGGTCTTTACGAGCAGTACTTC.

This clonotype has at least ten counts. The chain combines TRBV29-1 with TRBJ2-7, with a possible D match to TRBD2 (6 bases). Trimming pared 0 bases from V and 0 bases from J, leaving 15 bases between. CDR1 is SQVTM, CDR2 ANQGSEA, per germline. CDR3 length: 16 residues. CDR3 loop: CSVEDEGGKSSYEQYF. CDR3 bases: TGCAGCGTTGAAGACGAGGGCGGGAAAAGCTCCTACGAGCAGTACTTC.

The chain uses TRBV12-3 or TRBV12-4 and TRBJ2-1; 9 bases map to TRBD2. Unmatched junction bases numbered 3, after V lost 3 bases and J lost 0 bases. The CDR3 has 16 amino acids. In DNA, the CDR3 is TGTGCCAGCAGTTTTAGCGGGAGCCCCTCCTACAATGAGCAGTTCTTC. Residues: CASSFSGSPSYNEQFF.

In this sample, this clonotype turned up many times. This sequence joins TRBV13 and TRBJ2-5, with 7 bases lining up with TRBD2. The ends lost 4 bases at V and 1 base at J; junction bases unmatched: 3. This CDR3 is 14 amino acids long. Germline V gene sequence: CDR1 PRHDT, CDR2 FYEKMQ (reference sequence). The DNA for the CDR3 is TGTGCCAGCAGCTCCCCGGGGGGCCAAGAGACCCAGTACTTC. Its translation: CASSSPGGQETQYF.

This clonotype occurred a few times. The CDR3 here is CASSQQSRDYGYTF. CDR3 nucleotides: TGCGCCAGCAGCCAACAATCCAGGGACTATGGCTACACCTTC. The chain carries TRBV4-1 and TRBJ1-2, with D possibly being TRBD1 (5 bases). In germline, CDR1 is MGHRA, CDR2 YSYEKL. Trimming removed 2 bases from V and 3 bases from J, with 10 bases in between. CDR3 size: 14 residues.

In this sample, this clonotype turned up a few times. One junction end does not reproduce the germline sequence, and a read error may be involved. The chain couples TRBV4-1 to TRBJ2-1; 7 bases align to TRBD2. This CDR3 has 11 residues. The germline V gene has CDR1 MGHRA and CDR2 YSYEKL. The CDR3 here is CASSQEGLPRF. The CDR3 nucleotides are TGCGCCAGCAGCCAAGAGGGACTACCCCGATTC.

This chain links TRBV2 with TRBJ1-6; 8 bases fit TRBD1. The CDR3 contains 15 residues. Germline values: CDR1 SNHLY, CDR2 FYNNEI. With 6 bases clipped from V and 6 bases from J, the junction kept 7 bases outside the gene matches. CDR3 DNA sequence: TGTGCCAGCAGGGAGGACAGGGAAGGTAATTCACCCCTCCACTTT. Protein sequence: CASREDREGNSPLHF.

This clonotype has more than one count but fewer than ten. V and J are TRBV7-6 and TRBJ2-1, with TRBD2 matching 14 bases. The length of the CDR3 is 13 residues. V was clipped by 5 bases and J by 13 bases; unmatched bases: 4. Germline V gene sequence: CDR1 SGHVS, CDR2 FNYEAQ. The CDR3 sequence is CASSVGTSGSQFF. CDR3 sequence (DNA): TGTGCCAGCAGCGTCGGGACTAGCGGGAGTCAGTTCTTC.

Only a few counts were recorded for this clonotype. V usage is TRBV29-1 and J usage is TRBJ2-5; no clear D. The germline V gene has CDR1 SQVTM and CDR2 ANQGSEA. The CDR3 runs 10 residues. V was cut by 7 bases and J by 7 bases, with 10 bases left in between. The CDR3 region has the DNA TGCAGCGGGCGAAAAGGGACCCAGTACTTC. Translation gives CSGRKGTQYF.

The chain employs TRBV29-1 and TRBJ2-2, with D perhaps assigned TRBD1 or TRBD2 (5 bases each). In germline, CDR1 is SQVTM, CDR2 ANQGSEA. The ends were cut back, 5 bases at V and 8 bases at J, with 18 bases in the middle. There are 14 residues in the CDR3. CDR3 sequence reads: CSVRTGPIMGELFF. The DNA for the CDR3 is TGCAGCGTTAGAACGGGACCGATTATGGGGGAGCTGTTTTTT.

The V and J genes are TRBV4-1 and TRBJ2-1; D is uncertain. V lost 0 bases to trimming and J lost 9 bases, with 12 bases between them. The CDR3 totals 14 residues. Germline assignment: CDR1 MGHRA and CDR2 YSYEKL. The CDR3 sequence is CASSQERQLGEQFF. CDR3 sequence (DNA): TGCGCCAGCAGCCAAGAAAGGCAGTTGGGTGAGCAGTTCTTC.

The V call is TRBV6-5, the J call TRBJ1-5, with 8 bases identical to TRBD1. V lost 2 bases, J lost 6 bases, and 0 bases stayed unmatched. The CDR3 sequence is 13 residues long. In germline, CDR1 is MNHEY, CDR2 SVGAGI. CDR3 amino acids: CASSYTGGQPQHF. In nucleotides, the CDR3 is TGTGCCAGCAGTTACACAGGGGGTCAGCCCCAGCATTTT.

The chain recombines TRBV20-1 with TRBJ2-1; D possibly corresponds to TRBD2 (6 bases). V was cut by 5 bases and J by 6 bases, with 20 bases left in between. This CDR3 comprises 15 residues. Germline V gene sequence: CDR1 DFQATT, CDR2 SNEGSKA (reference sequence). In nucleotides, the CDR3 is TGCAGTGCTCTCCGACTAGAGGGGCCCGCCAATGAGCAGTTCTTC. Translating gives CSALRLEGPANEQFF.

This sequence joins TRBV7-2 and TRBJ2-3; D may be TRBD1 (6 bases). Trimming took 4 bases from V and 4 from J, leaving 15 bases between them. Germline lookup yields CDR1 SGHTA and CDR2 FQGNSA. The CDR3 contains 15 residues. In DNA form, the CDR3 reads TGTGCCAGCAGCTCTACAGGGAACATCGCAGATACGCAGTATTTT. Its translation is CASSSTGNIADTQYF.

The rearrangement links TRBV5-4 to TRBJ2-3; the D gene could be TRBD1 or TRBD2 (5 bases each). Trimming removed 4 bases from V and 3 bases from J, with 9 bases in between. The CDR3 consists of 13 residues. CDR1 and CDR2 from the germline V gene are SGHNT and YYREEE (reference sequence). The CDR3 here is CASSGGGTDTQYF. CDR3 in DNA: TGTGCCAGCAGCGGTGGGGGAACAGATACGCAGTATTTT.

The chain carries TRBV7-8 and TRBJ2-1; the D is unclear. The CDR3 is 15 residues long. CDR1 and CDR2 (germline): SGHVS, FQNEAQ. With 1 base removed from V and 3 bases from J, the gap between germline ends came to 10 bases. This CDR3 is CASSLGIVRYNEQFF. CDR3 DNA: TGTGCCAGCAGCTTAGGAATAGTACGCTACAATGAGCAGTTCTTC.

This sequence joins TRBV6-5 and TRBJ2-3; the D call may be TRBD1 or TRBD2 (5 bases each). Trimming shortened V by 6 bases and J by 7 bases, and 20 bases separated the two germline ends. The length of the CDR3 is 15 residues. Germline V lookup: CDR1 MNHEY, CDR2 SVGAGI. CDR3 region: CASSGSSGGVNTQYF. CDR3 coding DNA: TGTGCCAGCAGCGGCAGCAGTGGGGGAGTAAATACGCAGTATTTT.

The V and J genes are TRBV7-8 and TRBJ1-1; D remains ambiguous. CDR3 length: 16 residues. The V and J ends lost 3 bases and 1 base respectively, with 15 bases between them. The germline gives CDR1 SGHVS, CDR2 FQNEAQ. In DNA form, the CDR3 reads TGTGCCAGCAGCTTTCGGGCCGCCACAGCGAACACTGAAGCTTTCTTT. Translated: CASSFRAATANTEAFF.

J is TRBJ2-1 and V is TRBV29-1; 8 positions match TRBD2. Per germline, CDR1 SQVTM and CDR2 ANQGSEA. This CDR3 is 15 amino acids long. J gave up 6 bases and V 4 bases, and 11 bases lay outside the gene matches. CDR3 coding DNA: TGCAGCGTTGGACCGGGACTAGGGGTGAGCAATGAGCAGTTCTTC. Protein: CSVGPGLGVSNEQFF.

The chain has TRBV7-6 and TRBJ1-2, with a possible D match to TRBD1 (6 bases). The V end was cut by 1 base, the J end by 4 bases, with 13 bases between. The CDR3 sequence is 15 residues long. Per germline, CDR1 SGHVS and CDR2 FNYEAQ. The CDR3 protein is CASSLVAGDIYGYTF. CDR3 nucleotide sequence: TGTGCCAGCAGCTTAGTGGCAGGGGACATCTATGGCTACACCTTC.

The chain has TRBV6-2 or TRBV6-3 and TRBJ2-6; D is undetermined. CDR1 is MNHEY and CDR2 is SVGEGT in the germline V gene. V dropped 0 bases and J dropped 4 bases, with 4 bases sitting between them. The CDR3 has 14 residues. The CDR3 region has the DNA TGTGCCAGCAGTTACTCGTCCGGGGCCAACGTCCTGACTTTC. Its translation: CASSYSSGANVLTF.

This clonotype was seen a handful of times. The chain uses TRBV3-1 and TRBJ2-5, with a possible D match to TRBD1 (5 bases). Trimming removed 0 bases at V and 4 bases at J, with 18 bases between. This CDR3 has 17 residues. Germline CDR1 reads LGHDT; CDR2 reads YNNKEL (reference sequence). CDR3 bases: TGTGCCAGCAGCCAAGAAGGGGAAGGCACCAACAGAGAGACCCAGTACTTC. It codes for CASSQEGEGTNRETQYF.

The chain has TRBV11-1 and TRBJ1-5; no firm D call. V lost 2 bases, J lost 4 bases, and 6 bases lay in between. Germline V gene sequence: CDR1 SGHAT, CDR2 FQDESV (reference sequence). The CDR3 is 13 amino acids. CDR3 nucleotide sequence: TGTGCCAGCAGCTTATTTCGGAATCAGCCCCAGCATTTT. It is translated as CASSLFRNQPQHF.

This chain connects TRBV15 to TRBJ2-2; D assignment may be TRBD1 or TRBD2 (5 bases each). The CDR3 consists of 14 residues. Germline V lookup: CDR1 LNHNV, CDR2 YYDKDF (reference sequence). The V and J ends lost 6 bases and 0 bases respectively, with 8 bases between them. CDR3 sequence reads: CATRRGANTGELFF. CDR3 in DNA: TGTGCCACCAGGAGGGGAGCGAACACCGGGGAGCTGTTTTTT.

This clonotype was observed a handful of times. CDR3 in DNA: TGCAGTGCACTTCTCATAAGGGGGACAGGGAGTCAGCCCCAGCATTTT. Translating it yields CSALLIRGTGSQPQHF. The chain links TRBV20-1 to TRBJ1-5, with 9 bases lining up with TRBD1. V was clipped by 6 bases and J by 6 bases; unmatched bases: 15. The germline CDR1 and CDR2 sequences are DFQATT and SNEGSKA (reference sequence). There are 16 residues in the CDR3.

The V call is TRBV10-3, the J call TRBJ1-5; unclear D gene. This CDR3 is 15 amino acids long. Germline V gene lookup returns CDR1 ENHRY and CDR2 SYGVKD. The ends were cut back, 11 bases at V and 0 bases at J, with 17 bases in the middle. The CDR3 here is CAVGERRDSNQPQHF. CDR3 in DNA: TGTGCCGTAGGCGAGAGGCGGGATAGCAATCAGCCCCAGCATTTT.

This clonotype was counted only a few times. This chain uses TRBV7-9 with TRBJ2-2; unclear D gene. Looked up from germline, CDR1 is SEHNR and CDR2 is FQNEAQ (reference sequence). The CDR3 runs to 12 residues. V shed 5 bases and J shed 2 bases, with 3 bases lying between them. The CDR3, as DNA: TGTGCCAGCAGCGCCAACACCGGGGAGCTGTTTTTT. Its protein is CASSANTGELFF.

In this sample, this clonotype turned up a few times. This chain links TRBV29-1 with TRBJ1-1; TRBD1 matches 7 bases. The germline gives CDR1 SQVTM, CDR2 ANQGSEA. V gave up 7 bases and J gave up 1 base; unmatched junction bases: 6. This CDR3 is 13 amino acids long. DNA of the CDR3: TGCAGCGGTGGGACAGCTGGGAACACTGAAGCTTTCTTT. Protein sequence: CSGGTAGNTEAFF.